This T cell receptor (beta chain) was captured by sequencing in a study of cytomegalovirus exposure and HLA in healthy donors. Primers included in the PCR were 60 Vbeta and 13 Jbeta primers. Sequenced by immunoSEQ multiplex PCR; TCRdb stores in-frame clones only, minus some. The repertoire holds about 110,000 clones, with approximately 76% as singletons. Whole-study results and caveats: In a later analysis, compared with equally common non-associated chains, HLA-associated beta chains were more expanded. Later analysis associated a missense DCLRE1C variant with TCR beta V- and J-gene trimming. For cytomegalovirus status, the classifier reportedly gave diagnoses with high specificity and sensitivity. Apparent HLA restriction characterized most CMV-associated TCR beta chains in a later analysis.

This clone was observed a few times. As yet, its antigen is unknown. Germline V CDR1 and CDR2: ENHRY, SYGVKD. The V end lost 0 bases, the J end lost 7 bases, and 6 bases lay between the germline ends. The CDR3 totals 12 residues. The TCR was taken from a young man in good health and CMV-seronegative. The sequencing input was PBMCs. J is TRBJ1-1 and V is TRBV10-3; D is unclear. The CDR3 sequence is CAISESEGEAFF. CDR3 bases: TGTGCCATCAGTGAGTCGGAGGGTGAAGCTTTCTTT.